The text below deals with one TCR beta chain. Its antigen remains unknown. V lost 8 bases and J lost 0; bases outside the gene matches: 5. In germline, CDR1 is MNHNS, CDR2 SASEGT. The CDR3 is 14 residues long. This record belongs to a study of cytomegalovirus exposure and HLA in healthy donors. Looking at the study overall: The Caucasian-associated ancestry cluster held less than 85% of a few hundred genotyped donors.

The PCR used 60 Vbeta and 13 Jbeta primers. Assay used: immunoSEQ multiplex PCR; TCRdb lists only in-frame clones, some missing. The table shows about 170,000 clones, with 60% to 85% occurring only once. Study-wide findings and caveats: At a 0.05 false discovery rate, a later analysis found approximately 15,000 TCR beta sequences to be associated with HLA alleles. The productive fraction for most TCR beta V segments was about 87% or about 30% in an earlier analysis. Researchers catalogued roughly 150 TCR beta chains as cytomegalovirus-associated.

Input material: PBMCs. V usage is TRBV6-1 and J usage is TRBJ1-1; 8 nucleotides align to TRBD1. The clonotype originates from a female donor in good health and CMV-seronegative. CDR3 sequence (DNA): TGTGCCAGCTGGGACAGGTCTTTGAACACTGAAGCTTTCTTT. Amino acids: CASWDRSLNTEAFF.